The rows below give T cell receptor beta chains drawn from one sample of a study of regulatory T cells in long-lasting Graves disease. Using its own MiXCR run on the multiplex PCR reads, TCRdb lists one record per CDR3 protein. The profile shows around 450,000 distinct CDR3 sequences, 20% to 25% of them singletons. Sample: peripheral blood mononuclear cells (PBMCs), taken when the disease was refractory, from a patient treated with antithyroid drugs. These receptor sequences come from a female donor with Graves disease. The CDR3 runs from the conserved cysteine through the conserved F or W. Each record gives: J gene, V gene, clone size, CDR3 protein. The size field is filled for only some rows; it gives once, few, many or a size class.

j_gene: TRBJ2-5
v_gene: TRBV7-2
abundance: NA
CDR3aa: CASSPFRWTQGTQYF

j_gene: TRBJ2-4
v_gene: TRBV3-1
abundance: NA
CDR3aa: CASSQVGGTLAKNIQYF

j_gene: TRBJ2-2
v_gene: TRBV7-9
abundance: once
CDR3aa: CASSSPVRDANTGELFF

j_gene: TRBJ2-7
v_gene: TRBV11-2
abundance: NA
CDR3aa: CASSYTERYVEQHF

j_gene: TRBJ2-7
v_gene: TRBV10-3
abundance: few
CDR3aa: CAIREGGEQYF

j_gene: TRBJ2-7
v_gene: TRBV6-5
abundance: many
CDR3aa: CASSYFGQAGEQYF

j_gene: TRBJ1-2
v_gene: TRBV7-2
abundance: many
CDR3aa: CASSFSGGVGYGYTF

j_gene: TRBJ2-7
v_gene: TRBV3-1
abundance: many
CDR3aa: CASSPETYEQYF

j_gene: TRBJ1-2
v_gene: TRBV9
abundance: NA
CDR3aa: CASSVAMVFNYGYTF

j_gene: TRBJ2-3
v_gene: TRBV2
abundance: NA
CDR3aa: CASSDSSGLTDTQYF

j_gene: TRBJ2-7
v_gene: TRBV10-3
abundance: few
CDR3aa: CAIAGGTYEQYF

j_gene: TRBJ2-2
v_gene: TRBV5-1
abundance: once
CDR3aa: CASSLDQANTGELFF

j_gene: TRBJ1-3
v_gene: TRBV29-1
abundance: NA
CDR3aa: CSVREAISGNTIYF

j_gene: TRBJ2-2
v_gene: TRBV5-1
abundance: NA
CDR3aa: CASVGDPNTGELFF

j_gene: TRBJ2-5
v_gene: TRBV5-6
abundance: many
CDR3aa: CASSLTDQETQYF

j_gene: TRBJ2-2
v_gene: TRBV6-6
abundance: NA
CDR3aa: CASSYSSLGELFF

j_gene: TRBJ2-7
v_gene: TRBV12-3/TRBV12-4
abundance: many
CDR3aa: CASSFVTYEQYF

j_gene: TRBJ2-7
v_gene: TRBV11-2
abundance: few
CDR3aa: CASSLGREAYEQYF

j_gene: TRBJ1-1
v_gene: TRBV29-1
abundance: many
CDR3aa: CSVVPGRVNTEAFF

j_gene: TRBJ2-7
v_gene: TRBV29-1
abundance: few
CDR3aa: CSVGRWDEQYF

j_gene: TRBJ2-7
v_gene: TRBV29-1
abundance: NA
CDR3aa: CSVDGLRGDSYEQYF

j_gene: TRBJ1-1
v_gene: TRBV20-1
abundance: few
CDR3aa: CSADQPGLNTETFF

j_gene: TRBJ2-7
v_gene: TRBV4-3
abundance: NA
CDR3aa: CASSQETAAGGIYEQYF

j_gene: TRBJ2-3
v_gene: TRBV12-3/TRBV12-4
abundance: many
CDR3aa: CASSSSGTTDTQYF

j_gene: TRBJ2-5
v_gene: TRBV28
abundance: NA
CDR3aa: CASSQDPASAQETQYF

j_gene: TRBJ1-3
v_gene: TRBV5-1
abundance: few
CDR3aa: CASSLEGGVFSGNTIYF

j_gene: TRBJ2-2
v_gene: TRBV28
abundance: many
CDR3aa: CASSPRTSGRAGELFF

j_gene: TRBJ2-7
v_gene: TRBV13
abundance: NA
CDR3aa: CASSLGRGFDEQYF

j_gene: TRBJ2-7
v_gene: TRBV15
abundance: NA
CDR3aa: CATSRESSAVRLQYF

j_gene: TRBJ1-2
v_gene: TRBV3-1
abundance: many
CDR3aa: CASSPGQLYGYTF

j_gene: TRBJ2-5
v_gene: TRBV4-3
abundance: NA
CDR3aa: CASSQDLGTQETQYF

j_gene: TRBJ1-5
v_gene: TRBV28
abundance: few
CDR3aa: CASTTPNQPQHF

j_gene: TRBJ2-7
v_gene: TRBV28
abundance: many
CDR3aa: CASSLGRTSYEQYF

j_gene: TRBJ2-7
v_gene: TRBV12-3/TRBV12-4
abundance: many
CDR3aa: CASKPPGQVYEQYF

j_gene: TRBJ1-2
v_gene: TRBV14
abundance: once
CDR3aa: CASSQGGGGGVDGYTF

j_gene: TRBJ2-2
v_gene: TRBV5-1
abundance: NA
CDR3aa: CASSLIGVPTGELFF

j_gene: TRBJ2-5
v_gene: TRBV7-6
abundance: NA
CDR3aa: CASSLVVGDVGETQYF

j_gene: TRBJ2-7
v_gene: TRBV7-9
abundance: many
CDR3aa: CASSPGAGEQYF

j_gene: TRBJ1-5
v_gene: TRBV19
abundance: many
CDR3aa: CASSIGGWVNPQHF

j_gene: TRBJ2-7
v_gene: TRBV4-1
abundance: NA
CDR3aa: CASSQQQGYEQYF

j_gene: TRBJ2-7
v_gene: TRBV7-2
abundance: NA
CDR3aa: CASSPKRGSGDEQYF

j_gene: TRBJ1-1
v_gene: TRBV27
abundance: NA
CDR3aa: CASSRIGEDEAFF

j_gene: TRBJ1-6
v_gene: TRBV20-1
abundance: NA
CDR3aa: CSASTGEGRGFHF

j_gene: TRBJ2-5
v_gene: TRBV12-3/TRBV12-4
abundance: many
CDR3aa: CASSPLAGVKTQYF

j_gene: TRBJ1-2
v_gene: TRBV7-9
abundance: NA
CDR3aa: CASSLDFLGEYGGGYTF

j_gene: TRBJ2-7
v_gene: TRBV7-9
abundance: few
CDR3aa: CASSLSGRAGEQYF

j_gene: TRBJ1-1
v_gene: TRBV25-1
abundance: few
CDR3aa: CASTQLGSDILNEAFF

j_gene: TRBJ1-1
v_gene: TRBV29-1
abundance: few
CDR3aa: CSVVRDSEAFF

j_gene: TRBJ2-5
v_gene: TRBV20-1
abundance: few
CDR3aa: CSARDPGPSIRETQYF

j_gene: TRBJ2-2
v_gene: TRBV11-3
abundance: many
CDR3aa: CASSLGAGEGTGELFF

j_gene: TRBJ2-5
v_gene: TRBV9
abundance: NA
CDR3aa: CASSVGAGQPIQETQYF